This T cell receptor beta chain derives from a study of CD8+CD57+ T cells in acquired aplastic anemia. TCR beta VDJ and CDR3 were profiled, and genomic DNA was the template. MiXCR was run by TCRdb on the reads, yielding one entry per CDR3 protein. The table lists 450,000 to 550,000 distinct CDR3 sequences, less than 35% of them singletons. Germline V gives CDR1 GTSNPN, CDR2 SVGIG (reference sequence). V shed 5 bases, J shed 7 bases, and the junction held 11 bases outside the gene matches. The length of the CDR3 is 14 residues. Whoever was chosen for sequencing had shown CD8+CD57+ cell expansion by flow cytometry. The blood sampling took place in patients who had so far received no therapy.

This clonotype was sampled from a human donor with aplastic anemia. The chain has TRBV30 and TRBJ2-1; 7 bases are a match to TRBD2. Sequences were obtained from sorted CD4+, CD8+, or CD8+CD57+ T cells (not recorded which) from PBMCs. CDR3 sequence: CAWAALRERNEQFF. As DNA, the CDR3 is TGTGCCTGGGCGGCTTTGCGGGAGAGGAATGAGCAGTTCTTC.